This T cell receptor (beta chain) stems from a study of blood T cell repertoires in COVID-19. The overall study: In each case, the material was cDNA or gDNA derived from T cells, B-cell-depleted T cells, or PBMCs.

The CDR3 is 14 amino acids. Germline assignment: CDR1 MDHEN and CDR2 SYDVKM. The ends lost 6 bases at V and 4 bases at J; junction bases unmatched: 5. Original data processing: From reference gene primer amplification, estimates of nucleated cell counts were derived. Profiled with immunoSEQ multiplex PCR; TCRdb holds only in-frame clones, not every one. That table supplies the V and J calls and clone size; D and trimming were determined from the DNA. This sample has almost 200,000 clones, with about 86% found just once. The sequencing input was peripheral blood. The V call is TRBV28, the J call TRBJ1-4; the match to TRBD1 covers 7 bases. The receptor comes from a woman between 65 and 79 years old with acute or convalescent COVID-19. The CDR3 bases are TGTGCCAGCAGAGAAGGGACAGTTAATGAAAAACTGTTTTTT. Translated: CASREGTVNEKLFF.